This TCR beta chain is from a study of human T cells and chemical hapten exposure. This sample's time point: patch test 2, 6 weeks after DPC sensitization. The treatment was: therapeutic diphenylcyclopropenone sensitization with weekly scalp DPC. Study findings and constraints: The formation of large CDR3 similarity clusters by expanded TCRs significantly exceeded that of controls.

Germline values: CDR1 SGHDN, CDR2 FVKESK. V was trimmed by 4 bases and J by 8 bases, leaving 14 bases between them. The CDR3 length is 13 residues. Original handling: There were a median of around 100,000 TCRs per sample, with a range from about 20,000 to 700,000. MiXCR, run by TCRdb on the RACE reads, gives a single entry per CDR3 protein. TCRdb's processing, not the study's, gives the V and J calls here. The data contain over 100,000 distinct CDR3 sequences, more than 7% of them singletons. To note about this clonotype: The antigen is unknown.

The chain couples TRBV14 to TRBJ1-2, with D possibly TRBD1 on 6 matching bases. The sequence was obtained from a woman in her thirties or forties with alopecia areata. Some clones in this sample may be carry-over from other donors' samples. Sample: whole blood, taken in connection with sensitization to the hapten diphenylcyclopropenone (DPC). The chain's CDR3 is CASSLGNREGYTF. The DNA for the CDR3 is TGTGCCAGCAGCCTTGGGAACAGGGAGGGCTACACCTTC.